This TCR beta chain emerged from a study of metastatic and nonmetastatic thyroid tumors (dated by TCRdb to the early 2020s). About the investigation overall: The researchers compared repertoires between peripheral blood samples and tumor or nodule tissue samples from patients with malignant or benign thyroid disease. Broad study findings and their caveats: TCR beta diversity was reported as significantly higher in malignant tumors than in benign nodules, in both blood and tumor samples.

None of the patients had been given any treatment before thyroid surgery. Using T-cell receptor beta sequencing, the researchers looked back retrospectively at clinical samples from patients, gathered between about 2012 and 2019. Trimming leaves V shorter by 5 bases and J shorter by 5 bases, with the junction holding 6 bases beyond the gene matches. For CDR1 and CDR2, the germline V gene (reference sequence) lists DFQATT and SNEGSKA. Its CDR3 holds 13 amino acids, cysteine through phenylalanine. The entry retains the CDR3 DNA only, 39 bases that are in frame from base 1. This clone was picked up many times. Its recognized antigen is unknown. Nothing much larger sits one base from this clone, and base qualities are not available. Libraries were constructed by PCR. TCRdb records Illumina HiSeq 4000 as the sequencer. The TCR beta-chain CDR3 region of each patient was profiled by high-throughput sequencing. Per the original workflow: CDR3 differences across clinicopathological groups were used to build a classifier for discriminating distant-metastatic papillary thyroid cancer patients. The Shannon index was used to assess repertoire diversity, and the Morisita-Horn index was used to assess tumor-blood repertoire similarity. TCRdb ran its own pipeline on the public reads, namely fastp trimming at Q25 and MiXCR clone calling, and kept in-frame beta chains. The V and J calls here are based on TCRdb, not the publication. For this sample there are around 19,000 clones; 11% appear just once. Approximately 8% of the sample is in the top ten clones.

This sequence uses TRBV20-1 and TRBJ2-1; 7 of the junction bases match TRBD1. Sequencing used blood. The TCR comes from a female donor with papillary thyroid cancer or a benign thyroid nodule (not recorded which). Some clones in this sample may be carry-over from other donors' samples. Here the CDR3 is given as CSAPGQTHNEQFF. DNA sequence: TGCAGTGCTCCGGGACAGACGCACAATGAGCAGTTCTTC.